The 20 T cell receptor beta chains below come from one sample, sequenced in a study of response to subunit inactivated influenza vaccine. Each CDR3 protein is one row after TCRdb ran MiXCR on the RT-PCR reads. The repertoire holds 600,000 to 850,000 distinct CDR3 sequences, with approximately 14% as singletons. The sequencing used PBMCs from blood, collected 14 to 15 days before vaccination. The receptors shown here come from a man in his forties or fifties who received an inactivated influenza vaccine.

The CDR3 region is CASSWGYQTGELFF. The CDR3, as DNA: TGTGCCAGCAGCTGGGGCTATCAAACCGGGGAGCTGTTTTTT. This chain uses TRBV7-3 with TRBJ2-2, with D perhaps matching TRBD1 (5 bases). The CDR3 is 14 amino acids. Germline V gene data show CDR1 as SGHTA and CDR2 as FQGTGA. The germline V and J ends were trimmed by 4 bases and 5 bases, with 11 bases remaining between them.

On this clonotype: Being one base from a much bigger clone, this may be a read error. The CDR3 spells CASSPIGGAVGTGELFF. DNA of the CDR3: TGCGCCAGCAGCCCGATAGGGGGCGCGGTTGGAACCGGGGAGCTGTTTTTT. V and J are TRBV5-1 and TRBJ2-2; 7 bases fit TRBD1. The CDR3 is made up of 17 amino acids. CDR1 and CDR2 (germline): SGHRS, YFSETQ. Trimming at V came to 4 bases and at J to 5 bases, leaving 14 bases not matched to a gene.

This rearrangement joins TRBV10-3 to TRBJ2-7, with 12 bases identical to TRBD2. Germline V lookup: CDR1 ENHRY, CDR2 SYGVKD. The trim removed 6 bases at V and 3 bases at J, leaving 3 bases unmatched. CDR3 size: 14 residues. The DNA of the CDR3 is TGTGCCATCAGACGACTAGCGGGAGACTACGAGCAGTACTTC. It codes for CAIRRLAGDYEQYF.

The genes are TRBV20-1 and TRBJ2-3; TRBD2 agrees at 11 bases. Trimming took 5 bases from V and 3 from J; bases not matched to a gene: 7. This CDR3 has 15 residues. CDR1 DFQATT and CDR2 SNEGSKA come from the germline V gene (reference sequence). The CDR3 nucleotides are TGCAGTGCTGTAGGGACTAGCGGCTTAACAGATACGCAGTATTTT. This sequence encodes CSAVGTSGLTDTQYF.

The V call is TRBV20-1, the J call TRBJ2-1, with 11 positions matching TRBD2. CDR3 length equals 14 residues. In germline, CDR1 is DFQATT, CDR2 SNEGSKA (reference sequence). The J segment lost 4 bases and the V segment lost 8 bases, leaving 7 bases of the junction unmatched. The CDR3 is CSQGVAGGYNEQFF. The CDR3 DNA reads TGCAGTCAAGGGGTAGCGGGAGGGTACAATGAGCAGTTCTTC.

This clonotype turned up a few times. The genes are TRBV25-1 and TRBJ2-7; 7 nucleotides agree with TRBD2. The CDR3 has 14 amino acids. Germline CDR1 MGHDK, CDR2 SYGVNS. Trimming at V came to 6 bases and at J to 2 bases, leaving 7 bases not matched to a gene. CDR3 amino acids: CASRRDYPPYEQYF. The CDR3 DNA follows: TGTGCCAGCAGAAGGGACTACCCTCCCTACGAGCAGTACTTC.

This clonotype showed up just a few times. The chain carries TRBV7-2 and TRBJ1-2; D is unclear. Trimming removed 3 bases at V and 9 bases at J, with 14 bases between. This CDR3 has 13 residues. CDR1 and CDR2 from the germline V gene are SGHTA and FQGNSA. DNA for the CDR3: TGTGCCAGCAGCTTGCACCCCCAAGGGAGCTACACCTTC. This codes for CASSLHPQGSYTF.

The chain carries TRBV12-3 or TRBV12-4 and TRBJ1-4, with 7 bases matching TRBD1. The trim removed 3 bases at V and 7 bases at J, leaving 11 bases unmatched. The CDR3 totals 16 residues. The chain's CDR3 is CASSFILGTEGEKLFF. The CDR3 DNA reads as TGTGCCAGCAGTTTTATCTTGGGGACAGAAGGTGAAAAACTGTTTTTT.

This chain links TRBV6-5 with TRBJ1-4; 7 nucleotides line up with TRBD1. The CDR3 has 16 residues. Per germline, CDR1 MNHEY and CDR2 SVGAGI. V gave up 0 bases and J gave up 0 bases; unmatched junction bases: 1. The CDR3: CASSYSGTATNEKLFF. CDR3 coding DNA: TGTGCCAGCAGTTACTCTGGGACAGCAACTAATGAAAAACTGTTTTTT.

This chain links TRBV7-9 with TRBJ1-2, with 12 bases that match TRBD1. The germline CDR1 and CDR2 sequences are SEHNR and FQNEAQ (reference sequence). With V trimmed by 5 bases and J by 6 bases, 4 bases remained unmatched. The CDR3 is 14 residues long. Here the CDR3 reads CASSTGQGAHGYTF. In DNA form, the CDR3 reads TGTGCCAGCAGCACGGGACAGGGGGCTCATGGCTACACCTTC.

The sample holds many counts of this clonotype. The chain uses TRBV4-1 and TRBJ2-7, with 8 bases aligning to TRBD1. This CDR3 region has 18 residues. With V trimmed by 2 bases and J by 1 base, 13 bases remained unmatched. The V gene's germline CDR1 is MGHRA and CDR2 YSYEKL. The CDR3 reads CASSQPGQVGSKSYEQYF. CDR3 bases: TGCGCCAGCAGCCAACCGGGACAGGTAGGATCGAAGTCCTACGAGCAGTACTTC.

This chain connects TRBV6-1 to TRBJ1-1; TRBD1 agrees at 10 bases. The CDR3 loop spans 16 amino acids. Germline V gene lookup returns CDR1 MNHNS and CDR2 SASEGT. J gave up 1 base and V 6 bases, and 8 bases lay outside the gene matches. This CDR3 is CASRKTGGAKNTEAFF. The CDR3 DNA follows: TGTGCCAGCAGAAAGACAGGGGGCGCGAAGAACACTGAAGCTTTCTTT.

The table lists this clonotype with many counts. CDR3 in DNA: TGTGCCAGCAGCTTAGATCGCCCCGGACTAGCGGGAGAGAGGAATGAGCAGTTCTTC. As protein: CASSLDRPGLAGERNEQFF. The V gene is TRBV11-2, the J gene TRBJ2-1, with TRBD2 matching over 13 bases. The CDR3 spans 19 residues. Germline V CDR1 and CDR2: SGHAT, FQNNGV. The ends lost 0 bases at V and 7 bases at J; junction bases unmatched: 12.

This chain connects TRBV5-1 to TRBJ1-1; a weak D match, TRBD1 (5 bases). The ends were cut back, 4 bases at V and 1 base at J, with 11 bases in the middle. The CDR3 runs 14 residues. CDR1 SGHRS and CDR2 YFSETQ come from the germline V gene. The CDR3 DNA is TGCGCCAGCAGCCGGGGCGGCGAGAACACTGAAGCTTTCTTT. Protein: CASSRGGENTEAFF.

This clonotype was counted many times. The gene calls are TRBV7-2 and TRBJ1-6; D remains ambiguous. The V gene's germline CDR1 is SGHTA and CDR2 FQGNSA. This CDR3 is built from 14 residues. V lost 5 bases and J 10 bases, leaving 15 bases between the germline ends. DNA for the CDR3: TGTGCCAGCAGCCCCGCCTCGACCCTATCACCCCTCCACTTT. Translating gives CASSPASTLSPLHF.

This clonotype was counted only a few times. The chain employs TRBV5-1 and TRBJ2-7; TRBD2 matches 10 bases. The ends lost 0 bases at V and 3 bases at J; junction bases unmatched: 9. Germline-derived CDR1 and CDR2 are SGHRS and YFSETQ. The CDR3 extends over 17 amino acids. CDR3 in amino acids: CASSLGGSSGGFYEQYF. In nucleotides, the CDR3 is TGCGCCAGCAGCTTGGGCGGTTCTAGCGGGGGTTTCTACGAGCAGTACTTC.

This clonotype was seen only a few times. The chain employs TRBV4-3 and TRBJ2-3; D is unresolved. V lost 0 bases, J lost 1 base, and 8 bases lay in between. The CDR3 covers 15 residues. Per germline, CDR1 LGHNA and CDR2 YSLEER. Here the CDR3 DNA reads TGCGCCAGCAGCCAAGATGACGGTGGCACAGATACGCAGTATTTT. Encoded protein: CASSQDDGGTDTQYF.

The chain employs TRBV7-9 and TRBJ2-7; 8 nucleotides match TRBD1. V trimming: 4 bases; J trimming: 0 bases; junction bases outside the gene matches: 8. The CDR3 sequence is 16 residues long. The germline V gene has CDR1 SEHNR and CDR2 FQNEAQ (reference sequence). CDR3 region: CASSSVTGGFSYEQYF. Written as DNA, the CDR3 is TGTGCCAGCAGCTCCGTTACAGGGGGGTTCTCCTACGAGCAGTACTTC.

The rearrangement uses TRBV6-5 and TRBJ1-1; TRBD1 might be the D (5 bases). With 0 bases removed from V and 7 bases from J, the gap between germline ends came to 9 bases. This CDR3 spans 13 amino acids. Looked up from germline, CDR1 is MNHEY and CDR2 is SVGAGI. DNA of the CDR3: TGTGCCAGCAGTTACTCGGGACGGATTGAAGCTTTCTTT. Its protein product is CASSYSGRIEAFF.

In this sample, this clonotype turned up many times. The CDR3 spells CASSQDLPGGNSPLHF. The CDR3 DNA sequence: TGTGCCAGCAGCCAGGACCTGCCAGGGGGTAATTCACCCCTCCACTTT. The rearrangement links TRBV4-2 to TRBJ1-6; TRBD1 matches at 7 bases. This CDR3 comprises 16 residues. In germline, CDR1 is LGHNA, CDR2 YNFKEQ. V gave up 3 bases and J gave up 6 bases; unmatched junction bases: 8.